This paragraph covers one T cell receptor (beta chain) sequence. This sample was included in a study of T-cell memory formation after mild COVID-19. Germline V gene sequence: CDR1 LGHNA, CDR2 YSLEER. V shed 0 bases, J shed 3 bases, and the junction held 7 bases outside the gene matches. This CDR3 is built from 16 residues. MiXCR was run by TCRdb on the 5' RACE reads, yielding one entry per CDR3 protein. The repertoire holds just under 550,000 distinct CDR3 sequences, roughly 22% seen once, with around an eighth in the top ten. The chain combines TRBV4-3 with TRBJ2-7; 8 bases agree with TRBD1. This TCR derives from an adult woman who had mild COVID-19 (a few samples of this study predate the infection). Cell type and time point are not known. Sequenced sample: PBMCs or a T cell subset sorted from them (not recorded which). DNA of the CDR3: TGCGCCAGCAGCCAAGATACGGACAGGGACCGCTACGAGCAGTACTTC. It translates to CASSQDTDRDRYEQYF.